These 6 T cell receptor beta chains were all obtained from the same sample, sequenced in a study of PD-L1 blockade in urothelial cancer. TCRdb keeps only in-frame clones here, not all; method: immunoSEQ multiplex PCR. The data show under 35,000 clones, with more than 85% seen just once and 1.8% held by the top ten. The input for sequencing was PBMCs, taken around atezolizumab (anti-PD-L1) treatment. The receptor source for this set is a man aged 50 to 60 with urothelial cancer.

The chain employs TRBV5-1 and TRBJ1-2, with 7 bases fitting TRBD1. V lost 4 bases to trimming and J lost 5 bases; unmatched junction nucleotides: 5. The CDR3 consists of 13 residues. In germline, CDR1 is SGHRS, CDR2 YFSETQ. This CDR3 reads CASSTDRPYGYTF. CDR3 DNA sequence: TGCGCCAGCAGCACGGACAGGCCTTATGGCTACACCTTC.

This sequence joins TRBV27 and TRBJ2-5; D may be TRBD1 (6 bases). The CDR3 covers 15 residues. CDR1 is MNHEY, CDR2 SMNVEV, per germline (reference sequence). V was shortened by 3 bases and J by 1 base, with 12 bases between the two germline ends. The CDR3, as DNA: TGTGCCAGCAGTTTTCTGGTAGGGGGCCAAGAGACCCAGTACTTC. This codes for CASSFLVGGQETQYF.

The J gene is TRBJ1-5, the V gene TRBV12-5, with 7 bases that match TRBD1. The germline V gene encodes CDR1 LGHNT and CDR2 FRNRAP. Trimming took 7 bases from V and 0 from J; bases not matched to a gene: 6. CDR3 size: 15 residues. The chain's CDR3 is CASVKQGDSNQPQHF. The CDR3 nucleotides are TGTGCTAGTGTTAAGCAGGGGGATAGCAATCAGCCCCAGCATTTT.

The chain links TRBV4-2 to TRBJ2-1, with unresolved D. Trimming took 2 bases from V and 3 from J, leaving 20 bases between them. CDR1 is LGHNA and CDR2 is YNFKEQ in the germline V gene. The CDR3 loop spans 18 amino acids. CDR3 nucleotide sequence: TGTGCCAGCAGCCAACCCAAATCCCAGACTCCCTACTACAATGAGCAGTTCTTC. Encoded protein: CASSQPKSQTPYYNEQFF.

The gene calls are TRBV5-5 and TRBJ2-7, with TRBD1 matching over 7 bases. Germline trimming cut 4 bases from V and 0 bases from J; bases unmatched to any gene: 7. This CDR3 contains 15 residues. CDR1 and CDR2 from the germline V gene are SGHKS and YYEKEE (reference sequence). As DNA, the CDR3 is TGTGCCAGCAGCCCTGGACAGGATCCCTCCTACGAGCAGTACTTC. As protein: CASSPGQDPSYEQYF.

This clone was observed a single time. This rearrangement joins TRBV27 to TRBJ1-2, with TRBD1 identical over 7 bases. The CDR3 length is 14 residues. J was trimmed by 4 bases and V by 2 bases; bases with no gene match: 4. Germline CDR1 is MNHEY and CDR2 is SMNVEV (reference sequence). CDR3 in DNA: TGTGCCAGCAGTTTAAGAGGGGGCGGCTATGGCTACACCTTC. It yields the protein CASSLRGGGYGYTF.